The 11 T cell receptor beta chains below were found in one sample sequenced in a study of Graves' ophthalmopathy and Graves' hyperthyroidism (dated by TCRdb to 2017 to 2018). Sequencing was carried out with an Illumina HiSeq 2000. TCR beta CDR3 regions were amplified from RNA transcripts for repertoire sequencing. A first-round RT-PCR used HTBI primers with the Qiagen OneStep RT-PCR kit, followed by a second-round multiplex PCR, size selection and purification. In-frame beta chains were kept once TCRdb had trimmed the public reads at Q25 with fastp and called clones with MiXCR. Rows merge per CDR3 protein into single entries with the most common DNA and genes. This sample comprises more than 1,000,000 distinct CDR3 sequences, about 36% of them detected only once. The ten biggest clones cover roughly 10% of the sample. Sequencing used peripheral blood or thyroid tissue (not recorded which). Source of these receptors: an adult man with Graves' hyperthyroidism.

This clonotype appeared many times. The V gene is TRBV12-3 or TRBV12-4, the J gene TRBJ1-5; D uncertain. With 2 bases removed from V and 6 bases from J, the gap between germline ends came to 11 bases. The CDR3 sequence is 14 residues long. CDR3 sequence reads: CASSLLGSAQPQHF. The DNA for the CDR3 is TGTGCCAGCAGTTTATTAGGCAGTGCTCAGCCCCAGCATTTT.

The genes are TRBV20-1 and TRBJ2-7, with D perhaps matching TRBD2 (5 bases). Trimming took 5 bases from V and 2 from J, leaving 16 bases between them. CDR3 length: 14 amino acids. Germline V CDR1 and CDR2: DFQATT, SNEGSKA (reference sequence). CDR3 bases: TGCAGTGCTGCCCGTCCCGGGGAAACCTACGAGCAGTACTTC. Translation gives CSAARPGETYEQYF.

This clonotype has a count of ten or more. CDR3 in DNA: TGTGCCAGCAGTTACGATAAGGGTTGGAATTCACCCCTCCACTTT. Protein: CASSYDKGWNSPLHF. The gene calls are TRBV6-5 and TRBJ1-6; D remains ambiguous. V dropped 2 bases and J dropped 7 bases, with 12 bases sitting between them. Germline V CDR1 and CDR2: MNHEY, SVGAGI. This CDR3 comprises 15 residues.

The CDR3 DNA reads as TGTGCCAGCAGCTTAGAGTGGTCGGGCGGAGAGACCCAGTACTTC. Amino acids: CASSLEWSGGETQYF. The rearrangement links TRBV14 to TRBJ2-5; D gene ambiguous. The CDR3 has 15 residues. V dropped 5 bases and J dropped 4 bases, with 17 bases sitting between them. CDR1 SGHDN and CDR2 FVKESK come from the germline V gene. The full variable domain, in which reference TRBV14 and TRBJ2-5 provide the parts outside the CDR3, is EAGVTQFPSHSVIEKGQTVTLRCDPISGHDNLYWYRRVMGKEIKFLLHFVKESKQDESGMPNNRFLAERTGGTYSTLKVQPAELEDSGVYFCASSLEWSGGETQYFGPGTRLLVL.

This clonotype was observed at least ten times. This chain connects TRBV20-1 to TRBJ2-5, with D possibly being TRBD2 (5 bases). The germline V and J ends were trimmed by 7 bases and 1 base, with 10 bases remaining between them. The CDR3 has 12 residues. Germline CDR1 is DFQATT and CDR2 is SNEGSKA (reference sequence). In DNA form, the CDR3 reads TGCAGTGGTCGAGAGGGCCAAGAGACCCAGTACTTC. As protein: CSGREGQETQYF.

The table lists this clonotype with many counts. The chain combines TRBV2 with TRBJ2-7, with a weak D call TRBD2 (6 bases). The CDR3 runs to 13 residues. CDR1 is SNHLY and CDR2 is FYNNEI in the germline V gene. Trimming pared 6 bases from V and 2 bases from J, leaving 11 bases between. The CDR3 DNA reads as TGTGCCAGCAGCTTAGCGGACACCTACGAGCAGTACTTC. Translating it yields CASSLADTYEQYF.

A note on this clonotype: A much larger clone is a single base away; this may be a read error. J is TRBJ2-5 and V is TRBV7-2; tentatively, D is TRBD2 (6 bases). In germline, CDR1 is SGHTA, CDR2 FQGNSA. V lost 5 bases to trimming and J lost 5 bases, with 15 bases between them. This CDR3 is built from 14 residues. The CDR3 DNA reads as TGTGCCAGCAGCGTCCTCAGCGGGCCGGAGACCCAGTACTTC. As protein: CASSVLSGPETQYF.

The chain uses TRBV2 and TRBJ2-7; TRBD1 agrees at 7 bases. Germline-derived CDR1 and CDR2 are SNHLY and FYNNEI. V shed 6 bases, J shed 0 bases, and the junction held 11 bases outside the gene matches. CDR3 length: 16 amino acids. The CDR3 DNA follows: TGTGCCAGCAGGGGAAGAAGGGACAGAAGCTCCTACGAGCAGTACTTC. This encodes CASRGRRDRSSYEQYF.

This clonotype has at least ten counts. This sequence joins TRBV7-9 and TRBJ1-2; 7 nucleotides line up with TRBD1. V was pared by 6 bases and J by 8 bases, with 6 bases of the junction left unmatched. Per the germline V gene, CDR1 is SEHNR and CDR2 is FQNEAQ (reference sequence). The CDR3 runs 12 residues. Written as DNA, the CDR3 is TGTGCCAGCAGTCAATCGGACAGGGGCTACACCTTC. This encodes CASSQSDRGYTF.

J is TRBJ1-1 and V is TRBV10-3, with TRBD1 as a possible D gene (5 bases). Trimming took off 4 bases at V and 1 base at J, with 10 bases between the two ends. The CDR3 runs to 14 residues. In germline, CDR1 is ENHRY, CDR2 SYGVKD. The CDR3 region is CAISARGTNTEAFF. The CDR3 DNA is TGTGCCATCAGTGCTCGGGGGACGAACACTGAAGCTTTCTTT.

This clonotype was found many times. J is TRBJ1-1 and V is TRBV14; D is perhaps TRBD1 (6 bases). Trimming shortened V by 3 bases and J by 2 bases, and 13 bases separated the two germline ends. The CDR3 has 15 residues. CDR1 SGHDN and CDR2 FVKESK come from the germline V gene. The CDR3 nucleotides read TGTGCCAGCAGCCAGGAAGGACAGAGAAACACTGAAGCTTTCTTT. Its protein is CASSQEGQRNTEAFF.